Below are 32 T cell receptor beta chains sequenced from a single sample in a study of cytomegalovirus exposure and HLA in healthy donors. The PCR used 60 Vbeta and 13 Jbeta primers. Data came from immunoSEQ multiplex PCR; TCRdb stores just in-frame clones and leaves some out. The data hold 150,000 or so clones, with 80% observed a single time. The specimen was PBMCs. Every receptor here comes from a woman between 40 and 50 years old in good health and CMV-seronegative.

The chain joins TRBV7-9 to TRBJ2-3; 10 bases are shared with TRBD1. The CDR3 length is 14 residues. The junction had 7 bases not matched to a gene; V was cut back by 5 bases and J by 8 bases. The germline V gene has CDR1 SEHNR and CDR2 FQNEAQ (reference sequence). The CDR3 spells CASSHGQGGATQYF. The CDR3 nucleotides read TGTGCCAGCAGCCACGGACAGGGGGGGGCTACGCAGTATTTT.

In its sample, this clone was seen a few times. The CDR3 DNA reads TGCGCCAGCAGCCGTACTAGCGGGAGACCCCAAGAGACCCAGTACTTC. It yields the protein CASSRTSGRPQETQYF. The V gene is TRBV4-3, the J gene TRBJ2-5, with 11 nucleotides matching TRBD2. This CDR3 contains 16 residues. Trimming removed 4 bases from V and 1 base from J; junction bases left unmatched: 5. The germline V gene encodes CDR1 LGHNA and CDR2 YSLEER.

The chain has TRBV5-4 and TRBJ1-1; 11 bases match TRBD1. Germline V gives CDR1 SGHNT, CDR2 YYREEE (reference sequence). CDR3 length equals 17 residues. V trimming: 3 bases; J trimming: 0 bases; junction bases outside the gene matches: 7. The CDR3 DNA reads TGTGCCAGCAGCTCCCCTGGACAGGGGGCCCTGAACACTGAAGCTTTCTTT. It specifies CASSSPGQGALNTEAFF.

This clone was detected once. The chain couples TRBV10-3 to TRBJ1-2, with D perhaps matching TRBD1 (5 bases). CDR1 is ENHRY, CDR2 SYGVKD, per germline. This CDR3 has 13 residues. Trimming stripped 5 bases from V and 4 bases from J, with 11 bases between. DNA of the CDR3: TGTGCCATCAGTCCTGACAGCTCCTATGGCTACACCTTC. Translated, it gives CAISPDSSYGYTF.

For this clone: At one of its ends the junction is not consistent with the germline gene, which may arise from a read error. The rearrangement joins TRBV6-1 to TRBJ2-6; possibly TRBD1 for D (5 bases). Germline lookup yields CDR1 MNHNS and CDR2 SASEGT. This CDR3 region has 14 residues. The CDR3 reads CASSRGGGANGLTF. The CDR3 region has the DNA TGTGCCAGCAGCCGCGGTGGTGGGGCCAACGGCCTGACTTTC.

The chain joins TRBV7-3 to TRBJ2-1, with 9 bases aligning to TRBD2. V shed 8 bases, J shed 4 bases, and the junction held 6 bases outside the gene matches. CDR3 length: 14 amino acids. The germline V gene encodes CDR1 SGHTA and CDR2 FQGTGA. CDR3 in DNA: TGTGCCAGCTCTACTAGCGGGCCTTACAATGAGCAGTTCTTC. This translates into CASSTSGPYNEQFF.

This sequence joins TRBV28 and TRBJ2-3, with 8 bases fitting TRBD2. J was trimmed by 0 bases and V by 2 bases; bases with no gene match: 13. Looked up from germline, CDR1 is MDHEN and CDR2 is SYDVKM. The CDR3 spans 19 residues. CDR3 protein: CASSLGSAGGPRSTDTQYF. The CDR3 DNA reads TGTGCCAGCAGTTTAGGGTCGGCGGGAGGTCCCCGCAGCACAGATACGCAGTATTTT.

V usage is TRBV7-9 and J usage is TRBJ1-2, with D hard to call. This CDR3 is built from 13 residues. Germline CDR1 is SEHNR and CDR2 is FQNEAQ (reference sequence). V was clipped by 5 bases and J by 6 bases, with 13 bases between them. The CDR3, as DNA: TGTGCCAGCAGCCCGTCCGCGGGAAATGGCTACACCTTC. It translates to CASSPSAGNGYTF.

This chain uses TRBV2 with TRBJ2-1; 10 bases are a match to TRBD1. CDR1 and CDR2 from the germline V gene are SNHLY and FYNNEI. This CDR3 spans 15 amino acids. With V trimmed by 7 bases and J by 6 bases, 9 bases remained unmatched. CDR3 protein: CASTRQGAASNEQFF. The CDR3 region has the DNA TGTGCCAGCACCAGACAGGGGGCCGCCAGCAATGAGCAGTTCTTC. The whole variable domain, remainder taken from reference TRBV2 and TRBJ2-1, is EPEVTQTPSHQVTQMGQEVILRCVPISNHLYFYWYRQILGQKVEFLVSFYNNEISEKSEIFDDQFSVERPDGSNFTLKIRSTKLEDSAMYFCASTRQGAASNEQFFGPGTRLTVL.

The rearrangement joins TRBV7-9 to TRBJ2-7; 8 nucleotides line up with TRBD2. The J segment lost 2 bases and the V segment lost 0 bases, leaving 3 bases of the junction unmatched. In germline, CDR1 is SEHNR, CDR2 FQNEAQ (reference sequence). There are 15 residues in the CDR3. The CDR3 spells CASSLAGTSTYEQYF. Written as DNA, the CDR3 is TGTGCCAGCAGCTTAGCCGGGACTAGTACCTACGAGCAGTACTTC.

The genes are TRBV7-6 and TRBJ2-5; 7 nucleotides align to TRBD2. The CDR3 covers 15 residues. The V and J ends lost 2 bases and 2 bases, in that order; junction bases with no gene match: 5. Germline-derived CDR1 and CDR2 are SGHVS and FNYEAQ. CDR3 protein: CASSLSGRGQETQYF. As DNA, the CDR3 is TGTGCCAGCAGCTTATCAGGGCGGGGGCAAGAGACCCAGTACTTC.

This clone appeared a single time. The chain has TRBV27 and TRBJ1-2, with D possibly TRBD1 on 5 matching bases. The CDR3 covers 14 residues. Germline CDR1 reads MNHEY; CDR2 reads SMNVEV (reference sequence). V dropped 0 bases and J dropped 4 bases, with 9 bases sitting between them. CDR3 in amino acids: CASSLSGEGYGYTF. CDR3 sequence (DNA): TGTGCCAGCAGTTTATCAGGGGAAGGCTATGGCTACACCTTC.

The chain has TRBV5-1 and TRBJ2-2; 12 positions match TRBD1. V dropped 4 bases and J dropped 7; count of bases not matched to a gene: 8. Germline-derived CDR1 and CDR2 are SGHRS and YFSETQ. CDR3 size: 16 residues. The CDR3, as DNA: TGCGCCAGCAGCCCGGGGACAGGGGGCCGGAGCGGGGAGCTGTTTTTT. Translating it yields CASSPGTGGRSGELFF.

The chain joins TRBV7-9 to TRBJ2-5; D is unresolved. The CDR3 runs to 15 residues. Germline-derived CDR1 and CDR2 are SEHNR and FQNEAQ (reference sequence). V lost 1 base and J 0 bases, leaving 9 bases between the germline ends. The CDR3 coding sequence is TGTGCCAGCAGCTTAGGCTACGAGTACCAAGAGACCCAGTACTTC. This translates into CASSLGYEYQETQYF.

J is TRBJ2-5 and V is TRBV27; 9 bases are a match to TRBD2. Germline assignment: CDR1 MNHEY and CDR2 SMNVEV (reference sequence). The CDR3 consists of 14 residues. V was pared by 5 bases and J by 5 bases, with 6 bases of the junction left unmatched. The CDR3 loop is CASSPPGLAETQYF. CDR3 coding DNA: TGTGCCAGCAGTCCGCCGGGACTAGCTGAGACCCAGTACTTC.

This chain joins TRBV5-8 and TRBJ2-1; D might be TRBD1 (6 bases). Germline CDR1 and CDR2: SGHTS and YDEGEE. Trimming removed 4 bases from V and 8 bases from J, with 19 bases in between. CDR3 size: 15 residues. DNA for the CDR3: TGTGCCAGCAGCCGCCACAGAGTACAGGGCGATGAGCAGTTCTTC. This encodes CASSRHRVQGDEQFF.

This clone was counted a single time. The chain couples TRBV28 to TRBJ2-1, with D unclear. CDR1 and CDR2 from the germline V gene are MDHEN and SYDVKM. Trimming shortened V by 2 bases and J by 0 bases, and 14 bases separated the two germline ends. This CDR3 region has 17 residues. CDR3 DNA sequence: TGTGCCAGCAGTTTAGTCGCCTTCTCGAGCTCCTACAATGAGCAGTTCTTC. Protein sequence: CASSLVAFSSSYNEQFF.

This chain connects TRBV5-1 to TRBJ2-5; TRBD1 agrees at 7 bases. This CDR3 has 13 amino acids. V lost 4 bases to trimming and J lost 3 bases; unmatched junction nucleotides: 3. In germline, CDR1 is SGHRS, CDR2 YFSETQ. As DNA, the CDR3 is TGCGCCAGCAGCCCGACAGGGAAAGAGACCCAGTACTTC. Translating it yields CASSPTGKETQYF.

With regard to this clone: Sequence at one end of the junction differs from germline and may be a read error. J is TRBJ2-4 and V is TRBV28; D is perhaps TRBD2 (5 bases). The CDR3 has 16 amino acids. Germline V CDR1 and CDR2: MDHEN, SYDVKM. CDR3 bases: TGTGCCAGCAGTGGGGAAGGAGGTCTAGCCAAAAACAGTCAGTACTTC. Protein sequence: CASSGEGGLAKNSQYF.

The chain is built from TRBV5-6 and TRBJ2-5, with a weak D call TRBD2 (5 bases). The J call may be wrong; the DNA end is better matched by TRBJ2-7. The CDR3 contains 12 residues. Germline V lookup: CDR1 SGHDT, CDR2 YYEEEE. The CDR3 DNA sequence: TGTGCCAGCAGCTTGACTAGCTACGAGCAGTACTTC. Residues: CASSLTSYEQYF.

This chain connects TRBV28 to TRBJ1-4; TRBD1 matches 7 bases. The CDR3 is 15 amino acids. The J segment lost 4 bases and the V segment lost 5 bases, leaving 7 bases of the junction unmatched. From germline, CDR1 is MDHEN and CDR2 SYDVKM. CDR3 sequence (DNA): TGTGCCAGCAGTCTAGACAGGGAGGTTAATGAAAAACTGTTTTTT. Its translation: CASSLDREVNEKLFF.

The chain recombines TRBV6-6 with TRBJ1-6, with a possible D match to TRBD1 (5 bases). The germline V gene encodes CDR1 MNHNY and CDR2 SVGAGI (reference sequence). Trimming cost V 7 bases and J 5 bases, with 15 bases left between them. The CDR3 is 15 residues long. The CDR3 DNA is TGTGCCAGCACCGCTGGGACTCCGAATAATTCACCCCTCCACTTT. Its protein product is CASTAGTPNNSPLHF.

Details on this clone: A junction end diverges from the germline sequence, so it may reflect a read error. The rearrangement joins TRBV5-4 to TRBJ2-6; TRBD1 matches at 7 bases. CDR3 length: 15 amino acids. The germline V gene encodes CDR1 SGHNT and CDR2 YYREEE (reference sequence). The CDR3 reads CASSLGGSGANGLTF. The CDR3 DNA reads as TGTGCCAGCAGCTTAGGGGGCTCTGGGGCCAACGGCCTGACTTTC.

The chain combines TRBV5-5 with TRBJ2-3, with no clear D. This CDR3 has 13 residues. V lost 1 base, J lost 2 bases, and 5 bases lay in between. CDR1 is SGHKS, CDR2 YYEKEE, per germline (reference sequence). The CDR3 region has the DNA TGTGCCAGCAGCTTGTATGTCACAGATACGCAGTATTTT. Protein sequence: CASSLYVTDTQYF.

This clone came up a few times. V usage is TRBV7-2 and J usage is TRBJ1-2; maybe TRBD1 (6 bases). Trimming cost V 7 bases and J 2 bases, with 17 bases left between them. Germline CDR1 reads SGHTA; CDR2 reads FQGNSA. There are 15 residues in the CDR3. CDR3 nucleotide sequence: TGTGCCAGCAACTCCGGGCAGGGGATGAACTATGGCTACACCTTC. Protein sequence: CASNSGQGMNYGYTF.

The J gene is TRBJ2-1, the V gene TRBV4-3, with 14 bases fitting TRBD2. The V gene's germline CDR1 is LGHNA and CDR2 YSLEER. This CDR3 is built from 17 residues. V gave up 3 bases and J gave up 8 bases; unmatched junction bases: 9. CDR3 nucleotide sequence: TGCGCCAGCAGCCACCTTAGACCGGGACTAGCGGGAGATGAGCAGTTCTTC. Translated: CASSHLRPGLAGDEQFF.

The V gene is TRBV7-3, the J gene TRBJ2-7, with 10 bases matching TRBD1. V shed 5 bases and J 5 bases; nucleotides not matched to a gene: 6. The germline CDR1 and CDR2 sequences are SGHTA and FQGTGA. The CDR3 length is 14 residues. CDR3 region: CASSAGTGAHEQYF. CDR3 DNA: TGTGCCAGCAGCGCCGGGACAGGGGCCCACGAGCAGTACTTC.

The V call is TRBV28, the J call TRBJ1-2, with unresolved D. Germline-derived CDR1 and CDR2 are MDHEN and SYDVKM. With 1 base removed from V and 6 bases from J, the gap between germline ends came to 12 bases. The CDR3 is made up of 14 amino acids. CDR3 nucleotides: TGTGCCAGCAGTTTATTGGATCCGGGAAATGGCTACACCTTC. The encoded protein is CASSLLDPGNGYTF.

The chain carries TRBV28 and TRBJ1-1; a weak D match, TRBD1 (5 bases). The CDR3 has 13 residues. The ends were cut back, 1 base at V and 7 bases at J, with 10 bases in the middle. The germline CDR1 and CDR2 sequences are MDHEN and SYDVKM. The DNA for the CDR3 is TGTGCCAGCAGTTTATCCGCGGGACTTGAAGCTTTCTTT. Protein product: CASSLSAGLEAFF.

The V and J genes are TRBV7-2 and TRBJ2-5; 7 bases agree with TRBD2. The CDR3 runs 14 residues. Germline CDR1 SGHTA, CDR2 FQGNSA. Trimming took 1 base from V and 3 from J; bases not matched to a gene: 2. DNA of the CDR3: TGTGCCAGCAGCTTAGTGCGGGAGAAAGAGACCCAGTACTTC. As protein: CASSLVREKETQYF.

The rearrangement links TRBV7-2 to TRBJ2-7; TRBD2 matches at 10 bases. The CDR3 spans 15 residues. The V and J ends lost 5 bases and 2 bases, in that order; junction bases with no gene match: 6. Per germline, CDR1 SGHTA and CDR2 FQGNSA. The CDR3 DNA follows: TGTGCCAGCAGCGCTAGCGGGGGTTCGCCCTACGAGCAGTACTTC. Encoded protein: CASSASGGSPYEQYF.

This chain links TRBV5-4 with TRBJ2-1; D is perhaps TRBD1 (6 bases). This CDR3 contains 16 residues. In germline, CDR1 is SGHNT, CDR2 YYREEE (reference sequence). V was cut by 4 bases and J by 7 bases, with 21 bases left in between. DNA of the CDR3: TGTGCCAGCAGCCGTATAGTGGGGGCGCAGGTGAATGAGCAGTTCTTC. Translating gives CASSRIVGAQVNEQFF.